These T cell receptor beta chains were read from a single sample in a study of T cells after yellow fever vaccination. TCRdb itself ran the 5' RACE reads through MiXCR, one entry per CDR3 protein. This sample has 15,000 to 20,000 distinct CDR3 sequences; less than 5% occur once, and the top ten carry roughly 0.4%. Specimen: PBMCs, either bulk or a sorted T-cell subset (CD4+, CD8+, memory, or dextramer-sorted; not recorded which), collected 15 days after the yellow fever booster vaccination. The receptors were gathered from a man aged 30-40 years who received the YFV17D yellow fever vaccine. Each CDR3 is given with its conserved first and last residue. A D gene is named only where the DNA matches it firmly. For some rows the clone size is stated as once, few or many, or as a class when expanded; others skip it.

j_gene: TRBJ2-1; len: 15; v_gene: TRBV24-1; abundance: many; d_gene: NA; CDR3aa: CATSDRGSGFNEQFF; CDR3nt: TGTGCCACCAGTGATAGAGGCTCTGGGTTCAATGAGCAGTTCTTC
j_gene: TRBJ2-6; len: 17; v_gene: TRBV7-8; abundance: many; d_gene: NA; CDR3aa: CASSFSLMGPGANVLTF; CDR3nt: TGTGCCAGCAGCTTCTCTTTGATGGGGCCGGGGGCCAACGTCCTGACTTTC
j_gene: TRBJ1-2; len: 12; v_gene: TRBV12-3/TRBV12-4; abundance: many; d_gene: NA; CDR3aa: CASSLGHLGYTF; CDR3nt: TGTGCCAGCAGTTTGGGCCATCTGGGCTACACCTTC
j_gene: TRBJ2-7; len: 13; v_gene: TRBV12-3/TRBV12-4; abundance: many; d_gene: TRBD1; CDR3aa: CASTQGVIYEQYF; CDR3nt: TGTGCCAGCACCCAGGGGGTTATCTACGAGCAGTACTTC
j_gene: TRBJ2-2; len: 16; v_gene: TRBV4-3; abundance: many; d_gene: NA; CDR3aa: CASSQLHRDNTGELFF; CDR3nt: TGCGCCAGCAGCCAGCTCCACAGGGATAACACCGGGGAGCTGTTTTTT
j_gene: TRBJ2-3; len: 16; v_gene: TRBV5-1; abundance: many; d_gene: NA; CDR3aa: CASTPSGLRITDTQYF; CDR3nt: TGCGCCAGCACCCCTTCGGGACTCCGGATCACAGATACGCAGTATTTT
j_gene: TRBJ2-3; len: 16; v_gene: TRBV9; abundance: many; d_gene: TRBD2; CDR3aa: CASSVALAGLTDTQYF; CDR3nt: TGTGCCAGCAGCGTAGCCCTAGCGGGACTCACAGATACGCAGTATTTT
j_gene: TRBJ2-7; len: 14; v_gene: TRBV27; abundance: many; d_gene: TRBD1; CDR3aa: CASSLDRGPYEQYF; CDR3nt: TGTGCCAGCAGCTTGGACAGGGGCCCCTACGAGCAGTACTTC
j_gene: TRBJ2-5; len: 21; v_gene: TRBV6-2/TRBV6-3; abundance: medium-sized; d_gene: TRBD2; CDR3aa: CASSYSGTDPGLAGGQETQYF; CDR3nt: TGTGCCAGCAGTTACTCGGGGACCGATCCAGGACTAGCGGGAGGACAAGAGACCCAGTACTTC
j_gene: TRBJ2-1; len: 12; v_gene: TRBV2; abundance: NA; d_gene: NA; CDR3aa: CASAGHYNEQFF; CDR3nt: TGTGCCAGCGCCGGTCATTACAATGAGCAGTTCTTC
j_gene: TRBJ2-7; len: 16; v_gene: TRBV28; abundance: many; d_gene: TRBD2; CDR3aa: CASSPGLAGVEYEQYF; CDR3nt: TGTGCCAGCAGCCCGGGACTAGCGGGAGTGGAGTACGAGCAGTACTTC
j_gene: TRBJ2-1; len: 13; v_gene: TRBV15; abundance: many; d_gene: NA; CDR3aa: CATKEGSYNEQFF; CDR3nt: TGTGCCACCAAGGAGGGGTCTTACAATGAGCAGTTCTTC
j_gene: TRBJ2-1; len: 11; v_gene: TRBV14; abundance: many; d_gene: NA; CDR3aa: CASTRDNEQFF; CDR3nt: TGTGCCAGCACGAGGGACAATGAGCAGTTCTTC
j_gene: TRBJ2-5; len: 13; v_gene: TRBV18; abundance: many; d_gene: NA; CDR3aa: CASSPGRAETQYF; CDR3nt: TGTGCCAGCTCACCGGGCAGGGCTGAGACCCAGTACTTC
j_gene: TRBJ2-1; len: 12; v_gene: TRBV6-5; abundance: many; d_gene: NA; CDR3aa: CASSYSGVEQFF; CDR3nt: TGTGCCAGCAGTTACTCGGGAGTTGAGCAGTTCTTC
j_gene: TRBJ1-2; len: 12; v_gene: TRBV28; abundance: many; d_gene: NA; CDR3aa: CASSNSLGGYTF; CDR3nt: TGTGCCAGCAGTAACTCTCTCGGGGGCTACACCTTC
j_gene: TRBJ2-1; len: 15; v_gene: TRBV5-1; abundance: NA; d_gene: TRBD1; CDR3aa: CASSPGTGGYNEQFF; CDR3nt: TGCGCCAGCAGCCCCGGGACAGGGGGCTACAATGAGCAGTTCTTC
j_gene: TRBJ2-7; len: 16; v_gene: TRBV20-1; abundance: medium-sized; d_gene: NA; CDR3aa: CSARARRTRNPYEQYF; CDR3nt: TGCAGTGCTAGAGCCCGCCGAACCCGTAATCCCTACGAGCAGTACTTC
j_gene: TRBJ2-1; len: 13; v_gene: TRBV6-4; abundance: NA; d_gene: TRBD2; CDR3aa: CASSLAGTNEQFF; CDR3nt: TGTGCCAGCAGTCTAGCGGGAACCAATGAGCAGTTCTTC
j_gene: TRBJ2-1; len: 17; v_gene: TRBV7-3; abundance: many; d_gene: TRBD2; CDR3aa: CASSLSALAGGDNEQFF; CDR3nt: TGTGCCAGCAGCTTATCAGCACTAGCGGGAGGAGACAATGAGCAGTTCTTC
j_gene: TRBJ2-1; len: 16; v_gene: TRBV5-6; abundance: NA; d_gene: NA; CDR3aa: CASSPGLRCAGNEQFF; CDR3nt: TGTGCCAGCAGCCCCGGGCTACGGTGCGCAGGCAATGAGCAGTTCTTC
j_gene: TRBJ2-1; len: 16; v_gene: TRBV14; abundance: many; d_gene: NA; CDR3aa: CASSQEWGSGDNEQFF; CDR3nt: TGTGCCAGCAGCCAAGAATGGGGGAGTGGTGACAATGAGCAGTTCTTC
j_gene: TRBJ2-3; len: 14; v_gene: TRBV20-1; abundance: many; d_gene: NA; CDR3aa: CSARGGFSTDTQYF; CDR3nt: TGCAGTGCTAGAGGCGGATTTAGCACAGATACGCAGTATTTT
j_gene: TRBJ2-7; len: 15; v_gene: TRBV7-9; abundance: many; d_gene: TRBD2; CDR3aa: CASSLVASGSYEQYF; CDR3nt: TGTGCCAGCAGCCTTGTTGCTAGCGGGAGCTACGAGCAGTACTTC
j_gene: TRBJ2-7; len: 15; v_gene: TRBV5-1; abundance: many; d_gene: NA; CDR3aa: CASSRVGGAGYEQYF; CDR3nt: TGCGCCAGCAGCCGAGTAGGGGGGGCAGGTTACGAGCAGTACTTC
j_gene: TRBJ2-2; len: 13; v_gene: TRBV7-3; abundance: medium-sized; d_gene: NA; CDR3aa: CASSLSASGELFF; CDR3nt: TGTGCCAGCAGCTTATCAGCTTCCGGGGAGCTGTTTTTT
j_gene: TRBJ2-7; len: 17; v_gene: TRBV6-5; abundance: many; d_gene: NA; CDR3aa: CASSYSGRTRFKYEQYF; CDR3nt: TGTGCCAGCAGTTACTCTGGACGAACACGGTTTAAGTACGAGCAGTACTTC
j_gene: TRBJ2-7; len: 12; v_gene: TRBV29-1; abundance: many; d_gene: TRBD2; CDR3aa: CSALAGSYEQYF; CDR3nt: TGCAGCGCCCTAGCGGGAAGTTACGAGCAGTACTTC
j_gene: TRBJ1-3; len: 19; v_gene: TRBV9; abundance: many; d_gene: NA; CDR3aa: CASSVEPSDGSLIHNTIYF; CDR3nt: TGTGCCAGCAGCGTAGAACCTTCGGACGGATCCCTTATCCACAACACCATATATTTT
j_gene: TRBJ2-1; len: 15; v_gene: TRBV11-2; abundance: many; d_gene: TRBD2; CDR3aa: CASSARGDWYNEQFF; CDR3nt: TGTGCCAGCAGCGCACGGGGGGACTGGTACAATGAGCAGTTCTTC
j_gene: TRBJ2-1; len: 14; v_gene: TRBV10-3; abundance: many; d_gene: TRBD2; CDR3aa: CAIKGREGLDEQFF; CDR3nt: TGTGCCATCAAGGGGCGGGAGGGCCTAGATGAGCAGTTCTTC
j_gene: TRBJ2-7; len: 16; v_gene: TRBV6-2/TRBV6-3; abundance: many; d_gene: NA; CDR3aa: CASSYSESIGFYEQYF; CDR3nt: TGTGCCAGCAGTTACTCCGAATCCATCGGTTTCTACGAGCAGTACTTC
j_gene: TRBJ1-2; len: 13; v_gene: TRBV3-1; abundance: many; d_gene: NA; CDR3aa: CASSPRGNYGYTF; CDR3nt: TGTGCCAGCAGCCCCAGGGGTAACTATGGCTACACCTTC
j_gene: TRBJ2-7; len: 13; v_gene: TRBV20-1; abundance: many; d_gene: TRBD2; CDR3aa: CSALTSAYYEQYF; CDR3nt: TGCAGTGCTTTGACTAGCGCGTACTACGAGCAGTACTTC
j_gene: TRBJ2-2; len: 17; v_gene: TRBV9; abundance: many; d_gene: TRBD1; CDR3aa: CASSGDRGRFDTGELFF; CDR3nt: TGTGCCAGCAGCGGGGACAGGGGGCGGTTCGACACCGGGGAGCTGTTTTTT
j_gene: TRBJ2-2; len: 14; v_gene: TRBV20-1; abundance: many; d_gene: NA; CDR3aa: CSARADLTSGELFF; CDR3nt: TGCAGTGCTAGAGCCGACCTGACGTCCGGGGAGCTGTTTTTT
j_gene: TRBJ2-3; len: 14; v_gene: TRBV7-2; abundance: medium-sized; d_gene: NA; CDR3aa: CASSLTGPPDTQYF; CDR3nt: TGTGCCAGCAGCCTAACGGGTCCGCCAGATACGCAGTATTTT
j_gene: TRBJ1-5; len: 13; v_gene: TRBV30; abundance: NA; d_gene: NA; CDR3aa: CSWSSVSNQPQHF; CDR3nt: TGTTCCTGGAGCTCGGTTAGCAATCAGCCCCAGCATTTT
j_gene: TRBJ2-3; len: 18; v_gene: TRBV19; abundance: many; d_gene: NA; CDR3aa: CASSIDLGAGWGSDTQYF; CDR3nt: TGTGCCAGTAGTATAGATCTGGGAGCCGGGTGGGGGTCAGATACGCAGTATTTT
j_gene: TRBJ2-7; len: 18; v_gene: TRBV4-3; abundance: many; d_gene: NA; CDR3aa: CASSQVGQGLPRGYEQYF; CDR3nt: TGCGCCAGCAGCCAAGTGGGCCAGGGGTTGCCCCGGGGATACGAGCAGTACTTC
j_gene: TRBJ1-2; len: 15; v_gene: TRBV4-2; abundance: medium-sized; d_gene: NA; CDR3aa: CASSQDPTLIYGYTF; CDR3nt: TGTGCCAGCAGCCAAGACCCCACCTTGATCTATGGCTACACCTTC
j_gene: TRBJ2-3; len: 15; v_gene: TRBV27; abundance: many; d_gene: TRBD1; CDR3aa: CASSILDRGTDTQYF; CDR3nt: TGTGCCAGCAGCATACTTGACAGGGGGACAGATACGCAGTATTTT
j_gene: TRBJ2-2; len: 17; v_gene: TRBV15; abundance: many; d_gene: NA; CDR3aa: CATSRDSPSANTGELFF; CDR3nt: TGTGCCACCAGCAGAGATTCCCCTAGCGCGAACACCGGGGAGCTGTTTTTT
j_gene: TRBJ2-1; len: 19; v_gene: TRBV4-3; abundance: many; d_gene: TRBD2; CDR3aa: CASSQDSLAGTSSYNEQFF; CDR3nt: TGCGCCAGCAGCCAAGATTCCCTAGCGGGAACCTCCTCCTACAATGAGCAGTTCTTC
j_gene: TRBJ1-5; len: 18; v_gene: TRBV18; abundance: many; d_gene: NA; CDR3aa: CASSFTAPTAEFNQPQHF; CDR3nt: TGTGCCAGTTCATTTACGGCACCTACGGCGGAGTTCAATCAGCCCCAGCATTTT
j_gene: TRBJ2-4; len: 15; v_gene: TRBV11-2; abundance: many; d_gene: TRBD2; CDR3aa: CASSSSGKGKNIQYF; CDR3nt: TGTGCCAGCAGCTCAAGCGGGAAAGGCAAAAACATTCAGTACTTC
j_gene: TRBJ2-1; len: 15; v_gene: TRBV7-9; abundance: many; d_gene: NA; CDR3aa: CASSLEGRSYNEQFF; CDR3nt: TGTGCCAGCAGCTTAGAGGGGCGCTCCTACAATGAGCAGTTCTTC
j_gene: TRBJ1-1; len: 17; v_gene: TRBV6-5; abundance: many; d_gene: NA; CDR3aa: CASSYSYPGQPNTEAFF; CDR3nt: TGTGCCAGCAGTTACTCGTATCCGGGACAACCGAACACTGAAGCTTTCTTT
j_gene: TRBJ2-7; len: 12; v_gene: TRBV27; abundance: medium-sized; d_gene: TRBD1; CDR3aa: CASWDRWAEQYF; CDR3nt: TGTGCCAGCTGGGACAGGTGGGCCGAGCAGTACTTC
j_gene: TRBJ2-3; len: 14; v_gene: TRBV15; abundance: many; d_gene: NA; CDR3aa: CATSRGTGTDTQYF; CDR3nt: TGTGCCACCAGCAGAGGTACAGGCACAGATACGCAGTATTTT
j_gene: TRBJ2-1; len: 15; v_gene: TRBV12-5; abundance: many; d_gene: TRBD2; CDR3aa: CASGRTSGSVDEQFF; CDR3nt: TGTGCTAGTGGTCGTACTAGCGGGAGTGTAGATGAGCAGTTCTTC
j_gene: TRBJ1-6; len: 12; v_gene: TRBV7-3; abundance: many; d_gene: NA; CDR3aa: CASSLSRAPLHF; CDR3nt: TGTGCCAGCAGCTTATCTAGGGCTCCCCTCCACTTT
j_gene: TRBJ1-2; len: 13; v_gene: TRBV7-9; abundance: many; d_gene: TRBD1; CDR3aa: CASSLGTGYGYTF; CDR3nt: TGTGCCAGCAGCTTAGGGACAGGGTATGGCTACACCTTC
j_gene: TRBJ2-7; len: 14; v_gene: TRBV26; abundance: NA; d_gene: NA; CDR3aa: CVSCQQMRAYEQYF; CDR3nt: TGTGTCAGCTGTCAACAGATGCGAGCGTACGAGCAGTACTTC
j_gene: TRBJ1-3; len: 14; v_gene: TRBV5-1; abundance: many; d_gene: NA; CDR3aa: CASSLEGNGNTIYF; CDR3nt: TGCGCCAGCAGCTTGGAGGGTAACGGAAACACCATATATTTT
j_gene: TRBJ2-2; len: 14; v_gene: TRBV19; abundance: many; d_gene: TRBD2; CDR3aa: CASKEAGGPGELFF; CDR3nt: TGTGCCAGTAAGGAAGCGGGAGGGCCCGGGGAGCTGTTTTTT
j_gene: TRBJ2-5; len: 13; v_gene: TRBV30; abundance: many; d_gene: NA; CDR3aa: CAWRVEFQETQYF; CDR3nt: TGTGCCTGGAGGGTCGAGTTCCAAGAGACCCAGTACTTC